A selection of T cell receptor beta chains follows, all from one sample in a study of control samples from healthy donors and cancer patients. TCRdb's copy holds only in-frame clones and misses some; the assay was immunoSEQ multiplex PCR. The sample records 65,000 to 85,000 clones, about 90% being singletons. Sequencing was done on a sample of PBMCs. Receptors originate from a woman in her forties or fifties with head and neck cancer. The CDR3 runs from the conserved cysteine through the conserved F or W. D genes are given only for firm matches. Expanded clones are given a class, and other clones once, few, many or no size at all.

V gene	J gene	D gene	CDR3 length	clone size	CDR3 protein	CDR3 DNA
TRBV19	TRBJ1-3	NA	13	NA	CASTRRSGNTIYF	TGTGCCAGTACTCGCCGCTCTGGAAACACCATATATTTT
TRBV5-8	TRBJ2-2	TRBD1	14	NA	CASSKGQGVGELFF	TGTGCCAGCAGCAAGGGACAGGGAGTCGGGGAGCTGTTTTTT
TRBV2	TRBJ2-3	NA	12	NA	CASTWDPDTQYF	TGTGCCAGCACCTGGGACCCAGATACGCAGTATTTT
TRBV29-1	TRBJ1-1	NA	17	NA	CSALRAIGGALNTEAFF	TGCAGCGCCCTTCGGGCCATCGGAGGGGCCTTGAACACTGAAGCTTTCTTT
TRBV24-1	TRBJ2-4	NA	16	few	CATSDNRAAAKNIQYF	TGTGCCACCAGTGACAACCGGGCCGCGGCCAAAAACATTCAGTACTTC
TRBV29-1	TRBJ1-1	NA	12	NA	CSGLTDRYEAFF	TGCAGCGGACTTACGGACAGATATGAAGCTTTCTTT
TRBV10-3	TRBJ2-5	TRBD1	19	NA	CAINQRDRDRVWLGETQYF	TGTGCCATCAATCAGAGGGACCGGGACAGGGTATGGTTAGGAGAGACCCAGTACTTC
TRBV6-5	TRBJ1-4	TRBD1	13	NA	CASRDRGSEKLFF	TGTGCCAGCAGGGACAGGGGGAGTGAAAAACTGTTTTTT
TRBV6-5	TRBJ2-5	TRBD1	13	NA	CASRNRGQETQYF	TGTGCCAGCAGAAACAGGGGGCAGGAGACCCAGTACTTC
TRBV3-1/TRBV3-2	TRBJ2-1	NA	13	NA	CASSPDARAEQFF	TGTGCCAGCAGCCCCGACGCCAGGGCCGAGCAGTTCTTC
TRBV2	TRBJ2-5	TRBD1	14	NA	CASSPGQGGETQYF	TGTGCCAGCAGTCCGGGACAGGGAGGGGAGACCCAGTACTTC
TRBV5-6	TRBJ1-3	NA	15	few	CASTKRGPSGNTIYF	TGTGCCAGCACTAAGCGGGGTCCCTCGGGAAACACCATATATTTT
TRBV29-1	TRBJ1-2	NA	11	NA	CSVLEDYGYTF	TGCAGCGTTTTAGAGGACTATGGCTACACCTTC
TRBV3-1/TRBV3-2	TRBJ2-2	NA	19	NA	CASSQEESWGPDYTGELFF	TGTGCCAGCAGCCAAGAAGAATCGTGGGGGCCGGACTACACCGGGGAGCTGTTTTTT
TRBV3-1/TRBV3-2	TRBJ2-3	TRBD2	16	NA	CASSHPGGYEQDTQYF	TGTGCCAGCAGCCATCCGGGGGGATACGAGCAAGATACGCAGTATTTT
TRBV2	TRBJ1-2	TRBD1	14	NA	CASTPTGEGYGYTF	TGTGCCAGCACCCCGACAGGGGAGGGTTATGGCTACACCTTC
TRBV6-1	TRBJ2-1	NA	14	NA	CASSEAGLLNEQFF	TGTGCCAGCAGTGAGGCCGGACTCCTCAATGAGCAGTTCTTC
TRBV3-1/TRBV3-2	TRBJ2-1	TRBD2	16	NA	CASSQEMASGGSEQFF	TGTGCCAGCAGCCAAGAAATGGCTAGCGGGGGGAGTGAGCAGTTCTTC
TRBV29-1	TRBJ2-1	NA	12	NA	CSGSLSYNEQFF	TGCAGCGGCTCGCTATCCTACAATGAGCAGTTCTTC
TRBV30	TRBJ1-1	NA	15	NA	CAWSFSSRGNTEAFF	TGTGCCTGGAGTTTTTCATCCAGGGGAAACACTGAAGCTTTCTTT
TRBV5-1	TRBJ2-1	NA	12	NA	CASSPVGPKQFF	TGCGCCAGCAGCCCGGTTGGTCCCAAGCAGTTCTTC
TRBV6-5	TRBJ1-2	NA	13	NA	CASSWGDGRGYTF	TGTGCCAGTAGTTGGGGGGATGGGAGAGGCTACACCTTC
TRBV20-1	TRBJ1-1	NA	11	NA	CSASRAGRAFF	TGCAGTGCTTCCCGGGCGGGTAGAGCTTTCTTT
TRBV28	TRBJ2-3	TRBD2	15	once	CASSSQRGGSDTQYF	TGTGCCAGCAGTTCTCAGCGGGGGGGCTCAGATACGCAGTATTTT
TRBV9	TRBJ1-1	NA	14	NA	CASSVEAWRTEAFF	TGTGCCAGCAGCGTAGAGGCCTGGCGGACTGAAGCTTTCTTT
TRBV11-2	TRBJ2-7	NA	14	NA	CASSPRTGSYEQYF	TGTGCCAGCAGCCCTCGGACCGGATCCTACGAGCAGTACTTC
TRBV6-1	TRBJ2-3	NA	17	NA	CASSDFGAGASTDTQYF	NA
TRBV29-1	TRBJ2-2	NA	12	few	CSVGAFPGELFF	TGCAGCGTTGGGGCTTTCCCCGGGGAGCTGTTTTTT
TRBV19	TRBJ1-5	TRBD1	15	few	CASSTGQAGKQPQHF	TGTGCCAGTAGTACCGGACAGGCGGGTAAACAGCCCCAGCATTTT
TRBV14	TRBJ2-1	TRBD2	15	NA	CASSPTSGGGNEQFF	TGTGCCAGCAGCCCGACTAGCGGGGGGGGAAATGAGCAGTTCTTC
TRBV4-3	TRBJ2-3	TRBD2	16	few	CASSQEGAGGTDTQYF	TGCGCCAGCAGCCAAGAGGGAGCGGGGGGCACAGATACGCAGTATTTT
TRBV5-1	TRBJ2-7	TRBD1	16	NA	CASSLGSGQGAYEQYF	TGCGCCAGCAGCCTAGGATCTGGACAGGGCGCCTACGAGCAGTACTTC
TRBV11-1	TRBJ1-2	NA	13	NA	CASSWRGDGGYTF	TGTGCCAGCAGTTGGCGAGGGGATGGCGGCTACACCTTC
TRBV24-1	TRBJ2-1	TRBD2	15	NA	CATSDAGLSGHEQFF	TGTGCCACCAGTGACGCTGGACTTAGCGGGCATGAGCAGTTCTTC
TRBV12-3/TRBV12-4	TRBJ1-1	NA	13	NA	CASSLTVNTEAFF	TGTGCCAGCAGTTTGACAGTAAACACTGAAGCTTTCTTT
TRBV28	TRBJ1-5	TRBD1	15	NA	CASSSLQGDVQPQHF	TGTGCCAGCAGTTCCCTACAGGGGGATGTCCAGCCCCAGCATTTT
TRBV7-3	TRBJ2-1	NA	14	NA	CASSLGGAIDEQFF	TGTGCCAGCAGCTTAGGCGGGGCGATAGATGAGCAGTTCTTC
TRBV11-2	TRBJ1-2	NA	13	NA	CASSSSGAGGYTF	TGTGCCAGCAGTTCGAGCGGGGCCGGTGGCTACACCTTC
TRBV6-4	TRBJ2-1	TRBD1	15	NA	CATSTGQGIYNEQFF	TGTGCCACCTCGACGGGACAGGGGATCTACAATGAGCAGTTCTTC
TRBV4-3	TRBJ1-6	NA	14	few	CASSQAGLSSPLHF	TGCGCCAGCAGCCAAGCGGGCCTGAGTTCACCCCTCCACTTT
TRBV27	TRBJ1-1	TRBD1	16	NA	CASSPGTGPMGTEAFF	TGTGCCAGCAGTCCCGGGACAGGCCCCATGGGGACTGAAGCTTTCTTT
TRBV2	TRBJ1-1	NA	14	NA	CASRREQYNTEAFF	TGTGCCAGCCGACGAGAGCAGTACAACACTGAAGCTTTCTTT
TRBV7-6	TRBJ2-1	TRBD2	15	NA	CASSFELAGGREQFF	TGTGCCAGCAGCTTTGAACTAGCGGGGGGGCGTGAGCAGTTCTTC
TRBV7-2	TRBJ2-2	NA	15	once	CASSLMGEPAGELFF	TGTGCCAGCAGCTTAATGGGGGAACCCGCCGGGGAGCTGTTTTTT